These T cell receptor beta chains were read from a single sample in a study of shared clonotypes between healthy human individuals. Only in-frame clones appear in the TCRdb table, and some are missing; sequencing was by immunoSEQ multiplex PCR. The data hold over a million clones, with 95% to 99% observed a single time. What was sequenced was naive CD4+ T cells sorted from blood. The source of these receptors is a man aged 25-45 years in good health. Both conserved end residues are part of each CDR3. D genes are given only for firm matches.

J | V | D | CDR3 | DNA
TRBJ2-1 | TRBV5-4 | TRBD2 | CASSLVASGRNEQFF | TGTGCCAGCAGCTTGGTCGCTAGCGGGAGGAATGAGCAGTTCTTC
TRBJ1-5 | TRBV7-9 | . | CASSLGNGLSNQPQHF | TGTGCCAGCAGCCTAGGGAACGGACTTAGCAATCAGCCCCAGCATTTT
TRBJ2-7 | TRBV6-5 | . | CASRPNTKYEQYF | TGTGCCAGCAGGCCCAACACAAAATACGAGCAGTACTTC
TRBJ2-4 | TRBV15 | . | CATRAELAKNIQYF | TGTGCCACCAGGGCAGAATTAGCCAAAAACATTCAGTACTTC
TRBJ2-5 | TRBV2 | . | CASRSLGTQYF | TGTGCCAGCAGATCACTAGGGACCCAGTACTTC
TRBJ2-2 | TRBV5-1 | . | CASSSGPTGELFF | TGCGCCAGCAGCTCCGGACCCACCGGGGAGCTGTTTTTT
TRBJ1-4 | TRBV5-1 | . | CASSVAAGGVNEKLFF | TGCGCCAGCAGCGTCGCCGCCGGGGGAGTTAATGAAAAACTGTTTTTT
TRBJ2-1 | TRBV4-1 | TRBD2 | CASSQVGLAVNNEQFF | TGCGCCAGCAGCCAAGTTGGGCTAGCGGTTAACAATGAGCAGTTCTTC
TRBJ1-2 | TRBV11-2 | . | CASSLEGIYGYTF | TGTGCCAGCAGCTTAGAGGGGATCTATGGCTACACCTTC
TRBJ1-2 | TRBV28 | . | CASSLEAGNYGYTF | TGTGCCAGCAGTTTAGAGGCGGGAAACTATGGCTACACCTTC
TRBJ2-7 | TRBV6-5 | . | CASSYQSSTRLYEQYF | TGTGCCAGCAGTTACCAGTCCTCCACACGATTATACGAGCAGTACTTC
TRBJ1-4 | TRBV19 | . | CATSQGTGTQLFF | TGTGCCACCTCCCAGGGTACAGGCACTCAACTGTTTTTT
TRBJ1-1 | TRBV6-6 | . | CASSYSVERYRAFF | TGTGCCAGCAGTTACTCGGTCGAGAGGTACCGAGCTTTCTTT
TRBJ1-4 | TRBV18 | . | CASSPSRATNEKLFF | TGTGCCAGCTCACCAAGTAGGGCAACTAATGAAAAACTGTTTTTT
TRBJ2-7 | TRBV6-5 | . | CASSASAYEQYF | TGTGCCAGCAGTGCTAGCGCCTACGAGCAGTACTTC
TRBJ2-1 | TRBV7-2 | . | CASTAGGSYNEQFF | TGTGCCAGCACCGCCGGGGGCTCCTACAATGAGCAGTTCTTC
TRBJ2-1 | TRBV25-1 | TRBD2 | CASSEREAYNEQFF | TGTGCCAGCAGTGAGCGGGAGGCCTACAATGAGCAGTTCTTC
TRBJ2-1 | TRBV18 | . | CASSPGGSNEQFF | TGTGCCAGCTCACCAGGAGGGAGCAATGAGCAGTTCTTC
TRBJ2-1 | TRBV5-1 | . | CASSLVGQSYNEQFF | TGCGCCAGCAGCTTGGTCGGGCAATCCTACAATGAGCAGTTCTTC
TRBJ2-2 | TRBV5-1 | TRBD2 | CASSLRGGSFTGELFF | TGCGCCAGCAGCTTGAGGGGCGGGAGCTTCACCGGGGAGCTGTTTTTT